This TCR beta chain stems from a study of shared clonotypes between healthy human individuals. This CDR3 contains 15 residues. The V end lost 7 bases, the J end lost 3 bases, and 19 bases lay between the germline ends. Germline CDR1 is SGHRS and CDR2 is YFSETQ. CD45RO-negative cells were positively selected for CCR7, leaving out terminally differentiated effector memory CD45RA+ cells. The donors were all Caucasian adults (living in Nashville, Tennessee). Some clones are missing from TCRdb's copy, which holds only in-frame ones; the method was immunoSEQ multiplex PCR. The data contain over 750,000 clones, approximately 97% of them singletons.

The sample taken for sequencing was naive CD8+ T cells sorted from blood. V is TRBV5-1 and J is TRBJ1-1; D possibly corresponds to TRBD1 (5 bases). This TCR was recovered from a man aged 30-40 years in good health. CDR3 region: CASFTGSGLDTEAFF. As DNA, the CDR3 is TGCGCCAGCTTCACAGGCAGTGGATTGGACACTGAAGCTTTCTTT.